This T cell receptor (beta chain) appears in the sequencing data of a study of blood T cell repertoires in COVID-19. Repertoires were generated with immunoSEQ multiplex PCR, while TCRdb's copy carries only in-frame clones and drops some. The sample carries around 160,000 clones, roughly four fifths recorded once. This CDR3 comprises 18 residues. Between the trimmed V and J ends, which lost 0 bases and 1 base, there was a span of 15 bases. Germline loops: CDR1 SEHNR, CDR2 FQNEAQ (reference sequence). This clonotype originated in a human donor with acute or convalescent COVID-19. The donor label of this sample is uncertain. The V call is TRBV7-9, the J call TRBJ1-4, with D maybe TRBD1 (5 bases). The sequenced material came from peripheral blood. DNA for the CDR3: TGTGCCAGCAGCTTAGCTGCCCCCTATCAGGGAACTAATGAAAAACTGTTTTTT. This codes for CASSLAAPYQGTNEKLFF. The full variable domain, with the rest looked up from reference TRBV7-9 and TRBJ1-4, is DTGVSQNPRHKITKRGQNVTFRCDPISEHNRLYWYRQTLGQGPEFLTYFQNEAQLEKSRLLSDRFSAERPKGSFSTLEIQRTEQGDSAMYLCASSLAAPYQGTNEKLFFGSGTQLSVL.